The 4 T cell receptor beta chains in this list originate from one sample, sequenced in a study of T cell responses to AZD1222 COVID-19 vaccine. Clones were read by immunoSEQ multiplex PCR, and TCRdb kept only the in-frame ones, dropping some. This sample has tens of thousands of clones; approximately 82% occur once, and the top ten carry around a quarter. The input for sequencing was peripheral blood, taken 28 days after the second AZD1222 dose. Receptors were obtained from an adult who received the AZD1222 COVID-19 vaccine.

This sequence joins TRBV18 and TRBJ1-4; no definite D call. Between the trimmed V and J ends, which lost 5 bases and 0 bases, there was a span of 7 bases. This CDR3 has 14 amino acids. From germline, CDR1 is KGHSH and CDR2 LQKENI. CDR3 region: CASSGRTTNEKLFF. In DNA form, the CDR3 reads TGTGCCAGCTCAGGCCGGACAACTAATGAAAAACTGTTTTTT.

DNA for the CDR3: TGTGCCAGCAGCCAAGAATCCGGCACCGCTTCGCACTTT. It is translated as CASSQESGTASHF. This chain uses TRBV14 with TRBJ1-6; D gene ambiguous. Germline V gene lookup returns CDR1 SGHDN and CDR2 FVKESK. The ends were cut back, 0 bases at V and 19 bases at J, with 16 bases in the middle. The CDR3 covers 13 residues.

The rearrangement joins TRBV5-1 to TRBJ2-3; D gene uncertain. The CDR3 consists of 17 residues. The V gene lost 4 bases and the J gene lost 4 bases, with 22 bases spanning the gap. Germline V gives CDR1 SGHRS, CDR2 YFSETQ. This CDR3 is CASSRSPGASVADTQYF. CDR3 nucleotides: TGCGCCAGCAGCCGGTCCCCGGGTGCAAGTGTGGCAGATACGCAGTATTTT.

The chain combines TRBV11-2 with TRBJ2-3; D is unresolved. V shed 5 bases and J shed 4 bases, with 10 bases lying between them. The germline CDR1 and CDR2 sequences are SGHAT and FQNNGV. The CDR3 covers 13 residues. CDR3 coding DNA: TGTGCCAGCAGCGGGCGGTTGGCAGATACGCAGTATTTT. Residues: CASSGRLADTQYF.